This T cell receptor beta chain was identified in a study of sequential checkpoint blockade in melanoma. Study details: Patients were randomized 1:1 to nivolumab-then-ipilimumab or ipilimumab-then-nivolumab first-line.

With 2 bases removed from V and 1 base from J, the gap between germline ends came to 6 bases. The CDR3 runs 13 residues. CDR1 MDHEN and CDR2 SYDVKM come from the germline V gene. The method was immunoSEQ multiplex PCR; TCRdb's version includes in-frame clones alone and lacks a portion of them. The sample has 13,000 to 15,000 clones, 52% seen once. Described treatment: randomized to nivolumab then ipilimumab (arm A) or the reverse (arm B). From thawed PBMCs, live CD3+CD8+ cells negative for CD19 and CD56 were sorted. This chain links TRBV28 with TRBJ2-7, with a weak D call TRBD1 (6 bases). Sequencing was performed on CD8+ T cells sorted from blood (inferred from file names), taken from a patient given nivolumab and ipilimumab in sequence. This clonotype originated in a human donor with melanoma. Here the CDR3 DNA reads TGTGCCAGCAGTTTAAGGGGGTCCTACGAGCAGTACTTC. It yields the protein CASSLRGSYEQYF.